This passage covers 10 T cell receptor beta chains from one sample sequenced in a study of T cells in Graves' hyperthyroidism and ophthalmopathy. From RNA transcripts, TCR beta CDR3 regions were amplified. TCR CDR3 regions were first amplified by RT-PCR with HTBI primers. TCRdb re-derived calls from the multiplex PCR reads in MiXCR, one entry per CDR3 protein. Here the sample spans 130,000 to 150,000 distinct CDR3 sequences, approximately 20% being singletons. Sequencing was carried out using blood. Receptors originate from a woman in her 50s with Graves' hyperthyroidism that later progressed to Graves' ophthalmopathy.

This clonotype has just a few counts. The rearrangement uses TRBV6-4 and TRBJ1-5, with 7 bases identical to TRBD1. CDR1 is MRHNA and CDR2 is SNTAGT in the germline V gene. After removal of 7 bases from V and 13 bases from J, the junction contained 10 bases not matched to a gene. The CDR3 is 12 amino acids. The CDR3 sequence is CASTGTAKSQHF. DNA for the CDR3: TGTGCCAGCACCGGGACAGCGAAATCGCAGCATTTT.

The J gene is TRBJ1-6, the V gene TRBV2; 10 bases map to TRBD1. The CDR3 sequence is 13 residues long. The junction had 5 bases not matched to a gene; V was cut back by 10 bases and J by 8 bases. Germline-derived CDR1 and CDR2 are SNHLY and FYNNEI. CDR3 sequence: CATVGQGDSPLHF. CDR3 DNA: TGTGCCACCGTAGGACAGGGGGATTCACCCCTCCACTTT.

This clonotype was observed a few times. CDR3 DNA: TGTGCCAGCAGCCGACCGCGGACAGATACGCAGTATTTT. It translates to CASSRPRTDTQYF. The rearrangement uses TRBV7-9 and TRBJ2-3; D is unresolved. Germline-derived CDR1 and CDR2 are SEHNR and FQNEAQ (reference sequence). V gave up 5 bases and J gave up 3 bases, with 9 bases separating them. The CDR3 consists of 13 residues. Looking up the rest from reference TRBV7-9 and TRBJ2-3 gives the full variable domain: DTGVSQNPRHKITKRGQNVTFRCDPISEHNRLYWYRQTLGQGPEFLTYFQNEAQLEKSRLLSDRFSAERPKGSFSTLEIQRTEQGDSAMYLCASSRPRTDTQYFGPGTRLTVL.

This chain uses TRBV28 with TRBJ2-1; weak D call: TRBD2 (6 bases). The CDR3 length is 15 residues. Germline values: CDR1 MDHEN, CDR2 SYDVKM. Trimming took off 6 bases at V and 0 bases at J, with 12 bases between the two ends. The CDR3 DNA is TGTGCCAGCAGCCACCCGGGGGTCTCCTACAATGAGCAGTTCTTC. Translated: CASSHPGVSYNEQFF.

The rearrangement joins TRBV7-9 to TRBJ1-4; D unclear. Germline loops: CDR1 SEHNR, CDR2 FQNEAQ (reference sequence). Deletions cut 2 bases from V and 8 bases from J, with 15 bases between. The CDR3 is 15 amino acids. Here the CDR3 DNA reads TGTGCCAGCAGCTTAAACGGGAGGTGGCGGGAAAAACTGTTTTTT. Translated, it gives CASSLNGRWREKLFF.

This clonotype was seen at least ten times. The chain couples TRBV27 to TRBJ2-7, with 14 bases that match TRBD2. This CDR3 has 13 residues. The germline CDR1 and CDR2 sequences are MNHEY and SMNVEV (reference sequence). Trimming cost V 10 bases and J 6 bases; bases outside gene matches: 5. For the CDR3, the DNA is TGTGCCACCCGGGGACTAGCGGGAGCCGAGCAGTACTTC. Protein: CATRGLAGAEQYF.

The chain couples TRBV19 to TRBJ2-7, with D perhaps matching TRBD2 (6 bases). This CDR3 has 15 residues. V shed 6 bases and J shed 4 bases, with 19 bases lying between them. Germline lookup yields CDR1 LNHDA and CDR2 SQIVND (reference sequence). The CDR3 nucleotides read TGTGCCAGTAGGCGCCAACACGGGGGTAGTTACGAGCAGTACTTC. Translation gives CASRRQHGGSYEQYF.

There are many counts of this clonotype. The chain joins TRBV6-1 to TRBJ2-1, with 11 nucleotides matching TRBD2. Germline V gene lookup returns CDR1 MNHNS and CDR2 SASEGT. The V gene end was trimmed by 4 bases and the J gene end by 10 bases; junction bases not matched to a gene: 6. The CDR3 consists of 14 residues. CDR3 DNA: TGTGCCAGCAGTGGCCTAGCGGGAGGCGGGGAGCAGTTCTTC. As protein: CASSGLAGGGEQFF.

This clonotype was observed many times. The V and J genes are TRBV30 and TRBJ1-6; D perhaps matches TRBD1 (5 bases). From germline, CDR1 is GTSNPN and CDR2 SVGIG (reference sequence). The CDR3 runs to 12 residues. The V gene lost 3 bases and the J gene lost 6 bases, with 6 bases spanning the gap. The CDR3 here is CAWSQGNSPLHF. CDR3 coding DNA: TGTGCCTGGAGCCAGGGTAATTCACCCCTCCACTTT.

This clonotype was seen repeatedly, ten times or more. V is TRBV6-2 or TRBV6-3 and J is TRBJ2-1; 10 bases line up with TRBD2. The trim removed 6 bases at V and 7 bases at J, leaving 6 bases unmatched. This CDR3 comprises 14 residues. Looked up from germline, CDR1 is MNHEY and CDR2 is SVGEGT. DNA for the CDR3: TGTGCCAGCAGAACTAGCGGGAAGGGGAATGAGCAGTTCTTC. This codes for CASRTSGKGNEQFF.